This TCR beta chain is from a study of T cells in Graves' hyperthyroidism and ophthalmopathy. In the study overall: Any treatment followed the collection of peripheral blood at initial diagnosis.

Study observations and caveats: Separation of ophthalmopathy from stable hyperthyroidism was achieved by a 13 V-J model.

Orbital computed tomography, thyroid ultrasound, serum thyroxine and TRAb, and clinical symptoms together informed the diagnoses. Cells are PBMCs isolated from roughly 9.3 ml of fresh blood. This clonotype came up many times. The target antigen is unknown. Trimming stripped 9 bases from V and 2 bases from J, with 10 bases between. The CDR3 consists of 12 residues. CDR1 and CDR2 (germline): SNHLY, FYNNEI. RNA transcripts gave rise to amplified TCR beta CDR3 regions. Primed by the HTBI set, a first-round RT-PCR was run on the TCR CDR3. Each CDR3 protein is one row after TCRdb ran MiXCR on the multiplex PCR reads. This table has about 360,000 distinct CDR3 sequences, about 12% appearing once.

The source is a woman in her late teens or twenties with Graves' hyperthyroidism. The rearrangement uses TRBV2 and TRBJ2-5; the D gene is possibly TRBD1 (5 bases). Specimen: blood. In DNA form, the CDR3 reads TGTGCCAGAAGACAGATGCAAGAGACCCAGTACTTC. Its protein is CARRQMQETQYF.